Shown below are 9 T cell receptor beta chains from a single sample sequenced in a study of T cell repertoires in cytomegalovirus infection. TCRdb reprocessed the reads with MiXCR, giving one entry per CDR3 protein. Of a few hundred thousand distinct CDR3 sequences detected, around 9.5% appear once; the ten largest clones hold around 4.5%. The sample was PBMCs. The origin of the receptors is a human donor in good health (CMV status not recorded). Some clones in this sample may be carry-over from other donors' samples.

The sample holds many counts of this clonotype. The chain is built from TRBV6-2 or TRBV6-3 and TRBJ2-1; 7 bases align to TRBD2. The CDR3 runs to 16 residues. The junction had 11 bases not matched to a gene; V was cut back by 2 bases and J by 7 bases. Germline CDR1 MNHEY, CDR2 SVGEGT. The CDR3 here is CASSYRNGGSRNEQFF. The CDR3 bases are TGTGCCAGCAGTTACAGGAACGGCGGGAGTAGGAATGAGCAGTTCTTC.

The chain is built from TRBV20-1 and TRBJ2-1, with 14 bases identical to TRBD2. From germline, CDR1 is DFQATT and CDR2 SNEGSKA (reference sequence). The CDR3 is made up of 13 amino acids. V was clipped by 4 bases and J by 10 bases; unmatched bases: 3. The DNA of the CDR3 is TGCAGTGCTATCAGGACTAGCGGGGGGGAGCAGTTCTTC. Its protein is CSAIRTSGGEQFF.

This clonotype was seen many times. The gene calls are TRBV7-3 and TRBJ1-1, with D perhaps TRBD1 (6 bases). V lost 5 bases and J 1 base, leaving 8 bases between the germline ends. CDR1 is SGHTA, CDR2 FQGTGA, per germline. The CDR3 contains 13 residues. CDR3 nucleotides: TGTGCCAGCAGCCCGACAGGGAACACTGAAGCTTTCTTT. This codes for CASSPTGNTEAFF.

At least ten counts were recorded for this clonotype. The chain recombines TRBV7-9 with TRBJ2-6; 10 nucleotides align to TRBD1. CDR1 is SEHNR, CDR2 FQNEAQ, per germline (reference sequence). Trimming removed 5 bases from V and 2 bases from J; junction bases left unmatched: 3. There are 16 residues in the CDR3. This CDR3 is CASSAGQGAGANVLTF. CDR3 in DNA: TGTGCCAGCAGCGCTGGACAGGGGGCTGGGGCCAACGTCCTGACTTTC.

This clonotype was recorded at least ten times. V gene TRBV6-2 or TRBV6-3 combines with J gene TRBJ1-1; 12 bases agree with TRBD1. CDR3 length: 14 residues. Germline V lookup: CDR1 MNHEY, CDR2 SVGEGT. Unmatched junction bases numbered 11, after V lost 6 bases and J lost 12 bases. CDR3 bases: TGTGCCAGCAGCGGGACAGGGGGCCTCCTGGCTTCTTTCTTT. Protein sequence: CASSGTGGLLASFF.

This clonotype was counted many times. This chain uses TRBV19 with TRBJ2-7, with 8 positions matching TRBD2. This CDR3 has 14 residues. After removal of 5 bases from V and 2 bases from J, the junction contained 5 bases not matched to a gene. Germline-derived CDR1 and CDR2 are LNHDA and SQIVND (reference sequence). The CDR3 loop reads CASSVERGTYEQYF. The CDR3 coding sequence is TGTGCCAGTAGTGTGGAGCGGGGGACCTACGAGCAGTACTTC.

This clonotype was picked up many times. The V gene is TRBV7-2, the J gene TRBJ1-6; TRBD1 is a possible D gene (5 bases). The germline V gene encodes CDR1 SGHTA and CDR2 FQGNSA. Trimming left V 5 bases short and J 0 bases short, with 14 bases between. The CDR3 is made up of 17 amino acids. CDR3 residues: CASSQRGGSSYNSPLHF. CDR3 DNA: TGTGCCAGCAGCCAGAGGGGCGGTTCCTCCTATAATTCACCCCTCCACTTT.

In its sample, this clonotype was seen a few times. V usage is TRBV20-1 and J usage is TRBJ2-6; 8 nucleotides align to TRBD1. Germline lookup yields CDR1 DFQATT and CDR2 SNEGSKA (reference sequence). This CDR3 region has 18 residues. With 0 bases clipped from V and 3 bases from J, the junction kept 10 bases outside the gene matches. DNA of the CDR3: TGCAGTGCTAGAGATCCGGCAGGGGGCATATTTGGGGCCAACGTCCTGACTTTC. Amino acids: CSARDPAGGIFGANVLTF.

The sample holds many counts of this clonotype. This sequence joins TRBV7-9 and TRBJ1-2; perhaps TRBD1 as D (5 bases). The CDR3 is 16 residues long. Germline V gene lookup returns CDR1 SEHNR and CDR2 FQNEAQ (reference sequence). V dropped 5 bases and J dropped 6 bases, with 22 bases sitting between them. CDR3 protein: CASSIGLGGERNGYTF. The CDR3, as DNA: TGTGCCAGCAGCATAGGGCTAGGAGGGGAGAGGAATGGCTACACCTTC.